This T cell receptor (beta chain) emerged from a study of human T cells and chemical hapten exposure (dated by TCRdb to the early 2020s). Background on the whole study: For sensitization, 2% DPC in acetone was applied to a 2 cm by 2 cm area of upper inner arm skin. Blood was sampled from patients pre-sensitization (week 0) and at 2, 6 and about 24 weeks after DPC sensitization. Patch tests used Finn chambers with 0.01% DPC on the upper back, scored after 6 days by International Contact Dermatitis Research Group standards. Throughout the study period of 20 to 25 weeks, patients also received therapeutic DPC doses to the scalp every week. Most of the patients in the cohort were female, and the cohort covered alopecia areata with under or over 50% scalp involvement, alopecia totalis and alopecia universalis. In alopecia patients, the study followed how the peripheral blood TCR repertoire changed in vivo over primary and secondary sensitization to diphenylcyclopropenone (DPC), a hapten. Libraries were combined into a pool for sequencing, and differences in TCR yield between samples came mainly from small differences in library volumes within the pool. About 30 alopecia patients provided blood for TCR sequencing at one to four time points (pre-sensitization, 2, 6 and 24 weeks). Findings and caveats that apply to the study as a whole: DPC sensitization did not change how many TCRs were above 1 in 1000 frequency, and no evidence was found of alterations in global repertoire structure. Repeated subsampling changed both the strength of the expansion versus patch-test correlation and the threshold at which the correlation became significant. Patch test score correlated positively with the number of PT1 expanded TCRs, reaching significance at thresholds 8, 16 and 32 but not at 4. Significantly more large CDR3 similarity clusters were formed by expanded TCRs than by pre-sensitization or healthy control sets, consistent with antigen-driven responses. Alopecia, a presumed autoimmune disease, was present in all patients, so the immune response of the patients might differ from that of healthy individuals.

The germline V end is reduced by 6 bases and the J end by 8 bases; junction bases left unmatched: 7. The germline V gene supplies CDR1 MNHNS and CDR2 SASEGT. The CDR3 goes from the cysteine to the phenylalanine over 14 residues. This entry keeps only the CDR3 DNA: 42 bases, framed from base 1. Library construction relied on RACE. Reads for this sample came from a NextSeq 500. During library preparation, unique molecular identifiers were attached to individual cDNA molecules so that TCRs could be counted quantitatively and reproducibly. From each blood RNA sample, both TCR alpha and TCR beta chains were sequenced. The original pipeline was this. A median of roughly 99,000 TCRs per sample was observed, with a range of roughly 20,000 to 700,000. V, J and CDR3 annotation of the TCR reads was performed with the Decombinator software suite. For the PS versus PT1 abundance plots, all samples were subsampled to the same number of TCRs (28,000). TCRs were defined as expanded if absent before sensitization and observed at least eight times at the 2-week time point. TCRdb took the public reads, trimmed them with fastp at Q25, ran MiXCR for clone calling and kept in-frame beta chains. Each entry is one CDR3 protein sequence, shown with its most common DNA and genes. Here the V and J calls rest on TCRdb's processing, not on the authors' analysis. The sample contains roughly 150,000 distinct CDR3 sequences, 12% of them found a single time. The top ten clonotypes cover less than 1.5% of the sample.

The label giving this sample's time point can be read as: patch test 2, 6 weeks after DPC sensitization. This specimen's treatment or condition label, interpreted: therapeutic diphenylcyclopropenone sensitization with weekly scalp DPC. At each patch-test visit, blood was drawn before the patch test was applied. Eligible patients were aged 18 to 70, diagnosed with alopecia, deemed suitable for DPC therapy, and excluded if pregnant. Total RNA was isolated from unfractionated whole blood collected in Tempus Blood RNA tubes. The sample holds many counts of this clonotype. Its antigen is not yet known. Base qualities are not recorded, but no much larger clone differs from it by a single base.

The source material was whole blood, sampled in connection with sensitization to the hapten diphenylcyclopropenone (DPC). Recombination joined TRBV6-1 with TRBJ2-2; TRBD2 aligns with 9 central bases. This sequence was found in a woman aged 45 to 65 with alopecia areata. Some clones in this sample may be carry-over from other donors' samples. The CDR3 corresponds to CASSPGTSSGELFF. The sequenced DNA: TGTGCCAGCAGCCCTGGGACTAGCTCAGGGGAGCTGTTTTTT.